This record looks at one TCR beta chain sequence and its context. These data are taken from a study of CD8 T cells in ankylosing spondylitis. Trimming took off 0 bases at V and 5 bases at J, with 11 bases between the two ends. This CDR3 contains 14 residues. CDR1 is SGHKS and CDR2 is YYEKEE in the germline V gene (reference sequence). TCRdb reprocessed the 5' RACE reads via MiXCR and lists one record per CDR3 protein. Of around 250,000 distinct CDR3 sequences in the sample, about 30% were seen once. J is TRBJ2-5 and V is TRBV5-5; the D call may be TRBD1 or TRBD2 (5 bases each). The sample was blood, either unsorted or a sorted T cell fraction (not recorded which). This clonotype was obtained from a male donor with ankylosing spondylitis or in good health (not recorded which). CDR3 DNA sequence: TGTGCCAGCAGCTTGGGGGGGATTGAGGAGACCCAGTACTTC. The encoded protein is CASSLGGIEETQYF.